The present T cell receptor (beta chain) was sequenced within a study of blood T cell repertoires in COVID-19. Looked up from germline, CDR1 is SGHRS and CDR2 is YFSETQ. The CDR3 is 15 amino acids. V gave up 4 bases and J gave up 3 bases; unmatched junction bases: 5. This table comes from immunoSEQ multiplex PCR, and its TCRdb copy is limited to in-frame clones, with some not included. The sample has around 200,000 clones; 70% to 90% are singletons. The material sequenced was peripheral blood. The genes are TRBV5-1 and TRBJ1-5; 9 bases agree with TRBD1. The sequence derives from an elderly woman with acute or convalescent COVID-19. In DNA, the CDR3 is TGCGCCAGCAGCGCCGGGACAGGGAACAATCAGCCCCAGCATTTT. Residues: CASSAGTGNNQPQHF.